This T cell receptor (beta chain) came from a study of CD8 T cells in Susac syndrome. Broader study findings: The study recognized that the number of individuals in its TCR sequencing and HLA analysis was relatively small.

Points on this clonotype: Its cognate antigen is unknown.

It was negative isolation that provided the CD8+ and CD4+ T cells, whereas TEMRA cells were enriched by FACS. The ends were cut back, 0 bases at V and 1 base at J, with 6 bases in the middle. This CDR3 is 15 amino acids long. CDR1 SGHDN and CDR2 FVKESK come from the germline V gene. With random hexamers, roughly 0.45 to 1 ug RNA was reverse transcribed. From the immunoSEQ multiplex PCR reads, TCRdb called clonotypes with MiXCR, one entry per CDR3 protein. The table records 70,000 to 85,000 distinct CDR3 sequences, approximately 96% of them present only once. What was sequenced was CD8+ T cells from PBMCs. J is TRBJ2-2 and V is TRBV14; tentative D call: TRBD1 (6 bases). This TCR came from a human donor with Susac syndrome. CDR3 sequence reads: CASSQEQGNTGELFF. The CDR3 DNA sequence: TGTGCCAGCAGCCAAGAACAGGGGAACACCGGGGAGCTGTTTTTT.